The subject of this entry is one T cell receptor (beta chain). No antigen is known for it. Blood collection times were about day -28 and days 30, 100, 180 posttransplant. TCRdb's table, derived via immunoSEQ multiplex PCR, lists solely in-frame clones and lacks some. The table shows about 2,100 clones, with roughly 87% occurring only once. This CDR3 region has 15 residues. Trimming shortened V by 1 base and J by 0 bases, and 7 bases separated the two germline ends. CDR1 and CDR2 from the germline V gene are GTSNPN and SVGIG (reference sequence). These data originate in a study of T cell clonotyping in hematopoietic cell transplantation. Regarding the study as a whole: At the given depth, recipient repertoires were over 95% de novo clonotypes.

V gene TRBV30 combines with J gene TRBJ1-6; D not certain. This material consisted of PBMCs, taken 100 days after allogeneic stem cell transplant. The source of this sequence is a male patient in his 50s who had an allogeneic stem cell transplant from a related donor, so the T cells may come from the graft donor. Some clones in this sample may be carry-over from other donors' samples. The CDR3 nucleotides are TGTGCCTGGAGTGGCGAAGGCTCCTATAATTCACCCCTCCACTTT. Encoded protein: CAWSGEGSYNSPLHF.